This T cell receptor beta chain was documented in a study of blood T cells in healthy people across ages. A second PCR of 7 to 11 cycles used a sample-barcoded 5' primer and a J-beta primer mix. From each sample, at least 3 million paired-end reads containing CDR3 were obtained. TCRdb re-called the 5' RACE reads with MiXCR, one entry per CDR3 protein. The sample lists 780,000 or so distinct CDR3 sequences, around half occurring once. Germline CDR1 and CDR2: MNHEY and SMNVEV (reference sequence). V was clipped by 4 bases and J by 2 bases, with 15 bases between them. CDR3 length equals 15 residues. The study recruited healthy Caucasian donors from Russia who were aged about 6 to 95.

The sequence derives from an older man in good health. This chain uses TRBV27 with TRBJ2-7, with D perhaps matching TRBD2 (5 bases). Source material: blood. The CDR3 nucleotides are TGTGCCAGCAGTTCGGGGAGAAAAAAAACCTACGAGCAGTACTTC. It translates to CASSSGRKKTYEQYF.